The 26 T cell receptor beta chains below were found in one sample sequenced in a study of shared T cell receptors in the human thymus. Profiling relied on immunoSEQ multiplex PCR, and the TCRdb table lists in-frame clones only, not all of them. The sample lists under 850,000 clones; approximately 90% were seen once. The data also belong to a second study, concerning human thymus T cells.

The sample comprised thymocytes. Receptors originate from a boy younger than two with a congenital heart defect.

The J gene is TRBJ2-6, the V gene TRBV29-1, with 10 bases aligning to TRBD1. Trimming took 8 bases from V and 0 from J; bases not matched to a gene: 10. Germline loops: CDR1 SQVTM, CDR2 ANQGSEA. This CDR3 has 17 residues. CDR3: CSCPGTGADSGANVLTF. CDR3 DNA sequence: TGCAGCTGTCCCGGGACAGGGGCGGACTCTGGGGCCAACGTCCTGACTTTC.

The chain joins TRBV11-2 to TRBJ2-5; TRBD2 matches at 7 bases. The CDR3 has 17 residues. CDR1 is SGHAT and CDR2 is FQNNGV in the germline V gene. V lost 0 bases to trimming and J lost 0 bases; unmatched junction nucleotides: 7. CDR3 sequence reads: CASSLEILRGYQETQYF. For the CDR3, the DNA is TGTGCCAGCAGCTTAGAGATTTTGCGGGGGTACCAAGAGACCCAGTACTTC.

The chain uses TRBV4-3 and TRBJ2-5; 7 nucleotides align to TRBD1. J was trimmed by 5 bases and V by 4 bases; bases with no gene match: 13. The CDR3 is 16 amino acids. From germline, CDR1 is LGHNA and CDR2 YSLEER. CDR3 coding DNA: TGCGCCAGCAGCCCTTCCCACGAGACAGGGCAGGAGACCCAGTACTTC. As protein: CASSPSHETGQETQYF.

V is TRBV25-1 and J is TRBJ2-7; D not certain. CDR3 size: 12 residues. Germline CDR1 reads MGHDK; CDR2 reads SYGVNS. V lost 3 bases to trimming and J lost 3 bases, with 6 bases between them. The CDR3 region is CASSDHSYEQYF. In DNA form, the CDR3 reads TGTGCCAGCAGTGATCACAGCTACGAGCAGTACTTC.

This chain uses TRBV6-1 with TRBJ2-7, with TRBD1 as a possible D gene (6 bases). There are 23 residues in the CDR3. Trimming pared 1 base from V and 2 bases from J, leaving 36 bases between. The germline V gene encodes CDR1 MNHNS and CDR2 SASEGT. The CDR3 loop is CASSEGTGHLSITYRKRAYEQYF. The CDR3 nucleotides are TGTGCCAGCAGTGAAGGGACGGGACATCTTTCTATAACCTACCGTAAAAGGGCCTACGAGCAGTACTTC.

The gene calls are TRBV12-5 and TRBJ2-3; a possible D gene is TRBD1 (5 bases). Trimming removed 1 base at V and 1 base at J, with 9 bases between. The CDR3 contains 15 residues. Germline assignment: CDR1 LGHNT and CDR2 FRNRAP. CDR3 sequence (DNA): TGTGCTAGTGGTTTGGGGACAAGCGGCACAGATACGCAGTATTTT. As protein: CASGLGTSGTDTQYF.

V and J are TRBV28 and TRBJ2-7; D uncertain. The germline gives CDR1 MDHEN, CDR2 SYDVKM. The CDR3 is 12 amino acids. The V and J ends lost 8 bases and 2 bases respectively, with 10 bases between them. The DNA for the CDR3 is TGTGCCAGCCGAGACATTCCCTACGAGCAGTACTTC. Translation gives CASRDIPYEQYF. The complete variable domain, with remaining parts taken from reference TRBV28 and TRBJ2-7, reads DVKVTQSSRYLVKRTGEKVFLECVQDMDHENMFWYRQDPGLGLRLIYFSYDVKMKEKGDIPEGYSVSREKKERFSLILESASTNQTSMYLCASRDIPYEQYFGPGTRLTVT.

The chain recombines TRBV27 with TRBJ2-7, with 10 nucleotides matching TRBD1. The CDR3 consists of 14 residues. The trim removed 6 bases at V and 3 bases at J, leaving 5 bases unmatched. Germline CDR1 and CDR2: MNHEY and SMNVEV (reference sequence). CDR3 DNA sequence: TGTGCCAGCAGGGGGACAGGGGTACGCTACGAGCAGTACTTC. It translates to CASRGTGVRYEQYF.

The chain recombines TRBV6-5 with TRBJ2-7; TRBD2 is a possible D gene (5 bases). This CDR3 contains 13 residues. Trimming shortened V by 4 bases and J by 3 bases, and 10 bases separated the two germline ends. Germline CDR1 reads MNHEY; CDR2 reads SVGAGI. The CDR3 loop is CASSSLGSYEQYF. The DNA of the CDR3 is TGTGCCAGCAGTTCTCTAGGGAGCTACGAGCAGTACTTC.

CDR3 coding DNA: TGTGCCAGCTCACCACCCGCCAGGCCGGATCAGCCCCAGCATTTT. This codes for CASSPPARPDQPQHF. The chain employs TRBV18 and TRBJ1-5; no reliable D call. Germline assignment: CDR1 KGHSH and CDR2 LQKENI. Trimming stripped 0 bases from V and 5 bases from J, with 11 bases between. The CDR3 runs to 15 residues. The variable domain in full, completed from reference TRBV18 and TRBJ1-5, reads NAGVMQNPRHLVRRRGQEARLRCSPMKGHSHVYWYRQLPEEGLKFMVYLQKENIIDESGMPKERFSAEFPKEGPSILRIQQVVRGDSAAYFCASSPPARPDQPQHFGDGTRLSIL.

The chain carries TRBV5-1 and TRBJ2-7; 8 bases are a match to TRBD2. The germline CDR1 and CDR2 sequences are SGHRS and YFSETQ. V lost 0 bases, J lost 0 bases, and 5 bases stayed unmatched. The CDR3 loop spans 16 amino acids. The CDR3 region is CASSLVRLAGSYEQYF. DNA for the CDR3: TGCGCCAGCAGCTTGGTTAGGCTAGCGGGCTCCTACGAGCAGTACTTC.

Written as DNA, the CDR3 is TGCGCCAGCAGCTTGCACCTCCCCAGCGGGAGGGCCCATGAGCAGTTCTTC. Translated: CASSLHLPSGRAHEQFF. V usage is TRBV5-1 and J usage is TRBJ2-1; TRBD2 matches at 10 bases. Per the germline V gene, CDR1 is SGHRS and CDR2 is YFSETQ. V lost 1 base, J lost 8 bases, and 12 bases stayed unmatched. This CDR3 comprises 17 residues.

The chain employs TRBV10-1 and TRBJ2-7; 8 bases are a match to TRBD2. V lost 2 bases and J lost 9; bases outside the gene matches: 18. The CDR3 totals 17 residues. From germline, CDR1 is WNHNN and CDR2 SYGVQD (reference sequence). As DNA, the CDR3 is TGCGCCAGCAGTGAGATTAGGCCTAGCGGGCCATTCACGGGGCAGTACTTC. This codes for CASSEIRPSGPFTGQYF.

The V call is TRBV5-6, the J call TRBJ2-5, with 12 bases aligning to TRBD2. The length of the CDR3 is 16 residues. Germline V gene lookup returns CDR1 SGHDT and CDR2 YYEEEE. Germline trimming cut 3 bases from V and 5 bases from J; bases unmatched to any gene: 8. The CDR3 DNA follows: TGTGCCAGCAGCTCCCTACTAGCGGGAGGTGTTGAGACCCAGTACTTC. It translates to CASSSLLAGGVETQYF.

The chain couples TRBV10-3 to TRBJ2-3, with D perhaps matching TRBD1 (5 bases). CDR1 is ENHRY, CDR2 SYGVKD, per germline. The CDR3 consists of 13 residues. Deletions cut 5 bases from V and 4 bases from J, with 10 bases between. CDR3 residues: CAISPGHPDTQYF. The CDR3 bases are TGTGCCATCAGTCCAGGGCACCCAGATACGCAGTATTTT.

The chain uses TRBV6-1 and TRBJ2-3; D unresolved. This CDR3 is built from 11 residues. Per the germline V gene, CDR1 is MNHNS and CDR2 is SASEGT. Trimming stripped 4 bases from V and 5 bases from J, with 4 bases between. CDR3: CASSVGDTQYF. Written as DNA, the CDR3 is TGTGCCAGCAGTGTCGGAGATACGCAGTATTTT.

V is TRBV4-2 and J is TRBJ2-1; unclear D gene. The germline V gene has CDR1 LGHNA and CDR2 YNFKEQ. V gave up 1 base and J gave up 5 bases, with 24 bases separating them. This CDR3 has 19 residues. CDR3 amino acids: CASSQVLGLARLSNNEQFF. The CDR3 DNA sequence: TGTGCCAGCAGCCAAGTTTTAGGTCTCGCGAGGTTAAGCAACAATGAGCAGTTCTTC.

There are a few counts of this clone. This chain uses TRBV6-1 with TRBJ1-5, with 8 bases that match TRBD1. Germline V lookup: CDR1 MNHNS, CDR2 SASEGT. The CDR3 spans 20 residues. V shed 2 bases and J 1 base; nucleotides not matched to a gene: 16. Here the CDR3 reads CASSEPWGRGLAPSNQPQHF. DNA for the CDR3: TGTGCCAGCAGTGAACCTTGGGGCAGGGGGCTTGCCCCCAGCAATCAGCCCCAGCATTTT.

V gene TRBV7-9 combines with J gene TRBJ2-7, with TRBD2 identical over 10 bases. The CDR3 is 15 amino acids. The V segment lost 5 bases and the J segment 3 bases; nucleotides outside the gene matches: 7. From germline, CDR1 is SEHNR and CDR2 FQNEAQ (reference sequence). Here the CDR3 DNA reads TGTGCCAGCAGCAAGCGGGAGGGTTACCGCTACGAGCAGTACTTC. It specifies CASSKREGYRYEQYF.

The chain has TRBV15 and TRBJ1-4; a weak D match, TRBD1 (6 bases). The V end lost 8 bases, the J end lost 0 bases, and 10 bases lay between the germline ends. Germline values: CDR1 LNHNV, CDR2 YYDKDF (reference sequence). There are 14 residues in the CDR3. CDR3 sequence (DNA): TGTGCCACCCGTTGGACAGCAACTAATGAAAAACTGTTTTTT. Protein product: CATRWTATNEKLFF.

V usage is TRBV27 and J usage is TRBJ2-7; 12 bases are a match to TRBD2. The CDR3 has 19 residues. Per germline, CDR1 MNHEY and CDR2 SMNVEV (reference sequence). Losses at the gene ends were 4 bases for V and 4 bases for J; bases not matched to a gene: 17. CDR3 nucleotides: TGTGCCAGCAGTTCACCCCCGGGACTAGCGGGCCTCATGGGGTACGAGCAGTACTTC. Residues: CASSSPPGLAGLMGYEQYF.

The chain combines TRBV4-1 with TRBJ2-7; 10 bases map to TRBD2. From germline, CDR1 is MGHRA and CDR2 YSYEKL. The V segment lost 4 bases and the J segment 0 bases; nucleotides outside the gene matches: 3. There are 15 residues in the CDR3. The CDR3 sequence: CASSLIAGGSYEQYF. CDR3 coding DNA: TGCGCCAGCAGCCTCATAGCGGGGGGCTCCTACGAGCAGTACTTC.

The rearrangement links TRBV7-2 to TRBJ1-5; D gene unclear. V was shortened by 5 bases and J by 6 bases, with 11 bases between the two germline ends. Germline CDR1 is SGHTA and CDR2 is FQGNSA. The CDR3 loop spans 13 amino acids. DNA of the CDR3: TGTGCCAGCAGCGCCGCCCCCGGTCAGCCCCAGCATTTT. This gives the protein CASSAAPGQPQHF.

The V gene is TRBV19, the J gene TRBJ2-1; D remains ambiguous. This CDR3 is 17 amino acids long. V lost 6 bases and J 6 bases, leaving 24 bases between the germline ends. Germline V gene sequence: CDR1 LNHDA, CDR2 SQIVND (reference sequence). The chain's CDR3 is CASSPLERRSLFNEQFF. The CDR3, as DNA: TGTGCCAGTAGCCCCCTTGAGAGGCGGAGCCTTTTCAATGAGCAGTTCTTC.

The chain employs TRBV5-1 and TRBJ2-1; 8 nucleotides agree with TRBD2. The length of the CDR3 is 15 residues. Germline assignment: CDR1 SGHRS and CDR2 YFSETQ. Trimming removed 0 bases from V and 2 bases from J; junction bases left unmatched: 1. The CDR3 bases are TGCGCCAGCAGCTTGGGACTAGCGACCTACAATGAGCAGTTCTTC. It translates to CASSLGLATYNEQFF. The full variable domain, in which reference TRBV5-1 and TRBJ2-1 provide the parts outside the CDR3, is KAGVTQTPRYLIKTRGQQVTLSCSPISGHRSVSWYQQTPGQGLQFLFEYFSETQRNKGNFPGRFSGRQFSNSRSEMNVSTLELGDSALYLCASSLGLATYNEQFFGPGTRLTVL.

This sequence joins TRBV9 and TRBJ2-5; 13 bases line up with TRBD2. In germline, CDR1 is SGDLS, CDR2 YYNGEE. Trimming removed 3 bases from V and 4 bases from J; junction bases left unmatched: 12. The CDR3 loop spans 18 amino acids. The CDR3 DNA reads TGTGCCAGCAGCGGACTAGCGGGAGGTGAAGCGGAGGGAGAGACCCAGTACTTC. Translation gives CASSGLAGGEAEGETQYF.